These T cell receptor beta chains were read from a single sample in a study of CD8 T cells in ankylosing spondylitis. From the 5' RACE reads, TCRdb called clonotypes with MiXCR, one entry per CDR3 protein. The sample shows some 450,000 distinct CDR3 sequences, roughly a sixth of them seen only once. Sequencing input: blood, either unsorted or a sorted T cell fraction (not recorded which). These receptors all stem from a male donor with ankylosing spondylitis. Each CDR3 is given with its conserved first and last residue. Each record gives: J gene, V gene, D gene, clone size, CDR3 protein, CDR3 DNA. A D gene is named only where the DNA matches it firmly. Some rows have no size entry. The others give once, few or many, or a class for an expanded clone.

j_gene: TRBJ2-3; v_gene: TRBV2; d_gene: NA; abundance: few; CDR3aa: CASPKGGALNTDTQYF; CDR3nt: TGTGCCAGCCCCAAGGGGGGGGCCCTTAACACAGATACGCAGTATTTT
j_gene: TRBJ1-2; v_gene: TRBV5-1; d_gene: NA; abundance: NA; CDR3aa: CASGKGGPDNYGYTF; CDR3nt: TGCGCCAGCGGAAAAGGGGGGCCCGACAACTATGGCTACACCTTC
j_gene: TRBJ2-1; v_gene: TRBV20-1; d_gene: TRBD2; abundance: few; CDR3aa: CSAFSTGTSERSSYNEQFF; CDR3nt: TGCAGTGCTTTTTCTACCGGGACTAGCGAACGGAGCTCCTACAATGAGCAGTTCTTC
j_gene: TRBJ2-7; v_gene: TRBV13; d_gene: TRBD1; abundance: many; CDR3aa: CASSRGQGSYEQYF; CDR3nt: TGTGCCAGCAGCCGAGGACAGGGGAGCTACGAGCAGTACTTC
j_gene: TRBJ2-1; v_gene: TRBV6-1; d_gene: TRBD2; abundance: NA; CDR3aa: CASSQAPRMLAARNEQFF; CDR3nt: TGTGCCAGCAGCCAAGCTCCCAGGATGCTAGCGGCTCGTAATGAGCAGTTCTTC
j_gene: TRBJ2-5; v_gene: TRBV10-3; d_gene: TRBD2; abundance: NA; CDR3aa: CAISEGTLAGGSAETQYF; CDR3nt: TGTGCCATCAGTGAAGGGACCCTAGCGGGAGGGTCGGCGGAGACCCAGTACTTC
j_gene: TRBJ2-3; v_gene: TRBV24-1; d_gene: NA; abundance: few; CDR3aa: CATSDLPRSGDTQYF; CDR3nt: TGTGCCACCAGTGATCTTCCCAGGTCCGGAGATACGCAGTATTTT
j_gene: TRBJ2-3; v_gene: TRBV3-1; d_gene: NA; abundance: NA; CDR3aa: CASSLRPDSNTDTQYF; CDR3nt: TGTGCCAGCAGCCTTCGACCGGACAGCAATACAGATACGCAGTATTTT
j_gene: TRBJ1-2; v_gene: TRBV12-5; d_gene: NA; abundance: NA; CDR3aa: CASGRGEGSNYGYTF; CDR3nt: TGTGCTAGTGGCCGCGGGGAGGGGAGTAACTATGGCTACACCTTC
j_gene: TRBJ2-1; v_gene: TRBV4-3; d_gene: TRBD2; abundance: few; CDR3aa: CASSQDRLAGGPYNEQFF; CDR3nt: TGCGCCAGCAGCCAAGACCGACTAGCGGGAGGACCATACAATGAGCAGTTCTTC
j_gene: TRBJ1-1; v_gene: TRBV2; d_gene: NA; abundance: few; CDR3aa: CASSRQAQDLEAFF; CDR3nt: TGTGCCAGCAGCAGACAGGCCCAGGACCTTGAAGCTTTCTTT
j_gene: TRBJ1-6; v_gene: TRBV20-1; d_gene: NA; abundance: NA; CDR3aa: CSASDASSYNSPLHF; CDR3nt: TGCAGTGCTAGTGACGCGAGCTCCTATAATTCACCCCTCCACTTT
j_gene: TRBJ2-1; v_gene: TRBV7-3; d_gene: NA; abundance: NA; CDR3aa: CASSLRPISSYNEQFF; CDR3nt: TGTGCCAGCAGCTTAAGGCCAATCAGCTCCTACAATGAGCAGTTCTTC
j_gene: TRBJ1-2; v_gene: TRBV28; d_gene: TRBD1; abundance: NA; CDR3aa: CASSTQGVWGYTF; CDR3nt: TGTGCCAGCAGTACCCAGGGGGTCTGGGGCTACACCTTC
j_gene: TRBJ2-2; v_gene: TRBV6-5; d_gene: NA; abundance: once; CDR3aa: CASSYTSAKNTGELFF; CDR3nt: TGTGCCAGCAGTTACACAAGCGCGAAGAACACCGGGGAGCTGTTTTTT
j_gene: TRBJ1-4; v_gene: TRBV15; d_gene: NA; abundance: few; CDR3aa: CATSGERYEKLFF; CDR3nt: TGTGCCACCAGCGGGGAGCGGTATGAAAAACTGTTTTTT
j_gene: TRBJ2-5; v_gene: TRBV5-1; d_gene: NA; abundance: NA; CDR3aa: CASSPGSVETQYF; CDR3nt: TGCGCCAGCAGCCCGGGGTCCGTGGAGACCCAGTACTTC
j_gene: TRBJ2-7; v_gene: TRBV29-1; d_gene: TRBD1; abundance: few; CDR3aa: CSVGQGRGYEQYF; CDR3nt: TGCAGCGTTGGACAGGGAAGGGGCTACGAGCAGTACTTC
j_gene: TRBJ1-1; v_gene: TRBV27; d_gene: TRBD1; abundance: NA; CDR3aa: CASILRGQGDTEAFF; CDR3nt: TGTGCCAGCATCCTTCGAGGCCAGGGGGACACTGAAGCTTTCTTT
j_gene: TRBJ2-7; v_gene: TRBV20-1; d_gene: NA; abundance: few; CDR3aa: CSARPTYEQYF; CDR3nt: TGCAGTGCTAGACCCACCTACGAGCAGTACTTC
j_gene: TRBJ2-3; v_gene: TRBV25-1; d_gene: NA; abundance: NA; CDR3aa: CASSDSATARTDTQYF; CDR3nt: TGTGCCAGCAGTGACTCCGCGACAGCCCGCACAGATACGCAGTATTTT
j_gene: TRBJ1-4; v_gene: TRBV9; d_gene: NA; abundance: NA; CDR3aa: CASSVAVKPNNEKLFF; CDR3nt: TGTGCCAGCAGCGTAGCGGTTAAACCAAATAATGAAAAACTGTTTTTT
j_gene: TRBJ2-5; v_gene: TRBV15; d_gene: NA; abundance: few; CDR3aa: CATSRRDGGTETQYF; CDR3nt: TGTGCCACCAGCAGAAGGGACGGCGGAACGGAGACCCAGTACTTC
j_gene: TRBJ2-1; v_gene: TRBV7-2; d_gene: TRBD2; abundance: NA; CDR3aa: CASSPAAGGRNEQFF; CDR3nt: TGTGCCAGCTCCCCGGCGGCGGGAGGGCGGAATGAGCAGTTCTTC
j_gene: TRBJ2-5; v_gene: TRBV30; d_gene: TRBD2; abundance: few; CDR3aa: CAWSVPLAGAAETQYF; CDR3nt: TGTGCCTGGAGTGTTCCTCTAGCGGGAGCAGCGGAGACCCAGTACTTC
j_gene: TRBJ1-6; v_gene: TRBV9; d_gene: TRBD1; abundance: NA; CDR3aa: CASSVSGTGKAPLHF; CDR3nt: TGTGCCAGCAGCGTAAGCGGGACAGGGAAGGCACCCCTCCACTTT
j_gene: TRBJ2-2; v_gene: TRBV7-9; d_gene: NA; abundance: few; CDR3aa: CASRGGPNTGELFF; CDR3nt: TGTGCCAGCAGGGGGGGTCCGAACACCGGGGAGCTGTTTTTT
j_gene: TRBJ2-7; v_gene: TRBV27; d_gene: NA; abundance: NA; CDR3aa: CASSVSQIYEQYF; CDR3nt: TGTGCCAGCAGCGTATCACAGATCTACGAGCAGTACTTC
j_gene: TRBJ2-7; v_gene: TRBV5-6; d_gene: TRBD1; abundance: few; CDR3aa: CASSFKFGTENF; CDR3nt: TGTGCCAGCAGCTTCAAATTCGGGACAGAAAACTTC
j_gene: TRBJ2-1; v_gene: TRBV20-1; d_gene: TRBD2; abundance: NA; CDR3aa: CSASDGLAGHSYNEQFF; CDR3nt: TGCAGTGCTAGCGACGGACTAGCGGGCCACTCCTACAATGAGCAGTTCTTC
j_gene: TRBJ1-2; v_gene: TRBV4-3; d_gene: TRBD1; abundance: NA; CDR3aa: CASSNWDRGNYGYTF; CDR3nt: TGCGCCAGCAGCAACTGGGACAGGGGAAACTATGGCTACACCTTC
j_gene: TRBJ2-1; v_gene: TRBV20-1; d_gene: NA; abundance: NA; CDR3aa: CSAPRGGPYNEQFF; CDR3nt: TGCAGTGCGCCCCGTGGAGGACCCTACAATGAGCAGTTCTTC
j_gene: TRBJ2-3; v_gene: TRBV20-1; d_gene: NA; abundance: NA; CDR3aa: CSASSAPSTDTQYF; CDR3nt: TGCAGTGCTAGTAGCGCCCCTAGCACAGATACGCAGTATTTT
j_gene: TRBJ1-1; v_gene: TRBV29-1; d_gene: NA; abundance: few; CDR3aa: CSAGDTEAFF; CDR3nt: TGCAGCGCGGGGGACACTGAAGCTTTCTTT
j_gene: TRBJ2-1; v_gene: TRBV5-5; d_gene: TRBD2; abundance: NA; CDR3aa: CASSLLLRGGSNEQFF; CDR3nt: TGTGCCAGCAGCTTGTTGTTGCGGGGGGGCTCGAATGAGCAGTTCTTC
j_gene: TRBJ2-1; v_gene: TRBV4-3; d_gene: NA; abundance: NA; CDR3aa: CASSQEVRGSYNEQFF; CDR3nt: TGCGCCAGCAGCCAAGAAGTTCGCGGGTCCTACAATGAGCAGTTCTTC
j_gene: TRBJ1-5; v_gene: TRBV28; d_gene: NA; abundance: few; CDR3aa: CASRDFPQPQHF; CDR3nt: TGTGCCAGCAGAGACTTTCCTCAGCCCCAGCATTTT